A single T cell receptor (beta chain) is shown here with its context. This CDR3 spans 14 amino acids. Germline CDR1 and CDR2: SSHAT and FNYEAQ (reference sequence). TCRdb re-called the 5' RACE reads; one entry per CDR3 protein, DNA not given. The table lists 300,000 to 450,000 distinct CDR3 sequences. This sample is drawn from a study of T cells expressing NK-cell markers. Sequenced input: blood T cells: a sorted CD56 or NKG2C T cell subset, CD4+ or CD8+ T cells, or bulk PBMC T cells (not recorded which). The source of this sequence is a man aged 18 to 69 in good health. This chain connects TRBV7-7 to TRBJ2-1; TCRdb returns TRBD1, unconfirmable since there is no DNA. The CDR3 reads CASSLFGAQNEQFF.